The clone carrying this T cell receptor (beta chain) was picked up a small number of times. These data originate in a study of blood T cell repertoires in COVID-19. Assay: immunoSEQ multiplex PCR; the TCRdb copy retains only in-frame clones and omits some. The sample carries approximately 200,000 clones, roughly 87% recorded once. Participant age was about 18 to 89 years, and participants resided in fewer than 30 US areas. Sequences were obtained from PBMCs or T cells enriched from blood (not recorded which). This sequence originates from a woman in her forties with acute COVID-19.

The CDR3 sequence: CASSPDRNEQYF. The CDR3 DNA sequence: TGTGCCAGCAGCCCCGACAGAAACGAGCAGTACTTC. V gene TRBV3-1 (or the pseudogene TRBV3-2) combines with J gene TRBJ2-7; weak D call: TRBD1 (5 bases). V lost 4 bases and J lost 5, with 9 bases in between. The V gene's germline CDR1 is LGHDT and CDR2 YNNKEL (reference sequence). The CDR3 runs 12 residues.